This TCR beta chain was recovered during a study of beta chain features in type 1 diabetes. Overall study: Sorted cells numbering approximately 110,000,000 were examined across all samples. Study-level points and caveats: A moderate, significant TCRB CDR3 shortening appeared in type 1 diabetes across four CD4+ subsets. No resolution was reached here on whether HLA type influences TCRB rearrangement. PCR might preferentially amplify shorter templates, equally in patients and controls.

The whole isolated RNA underwent reverse transcription, so sequencing captured expressed TCRB transcripts. The table came from immunoSEQ multiplex PCR; TCRdb's copy has only in-frame clones and leaves some out. Of 200,000 to 250,000 clones in the sample, over 9.5% are singletons; the top ten hold about 0.03%. The table lists this clone with a few counts. What it binds is unknown. Within the sample, other DNA sequences also encode this same CDR3. Trimming cost V 6 bases and J 2 bases; bases outside gene matches: 7. The CDR3 length is 14 residues. Germline V lookup: CDR1 MNHEY, CDR2 SVGAGI. This rearrangement joins TRBV6-5 to TRBJ2-7; 7 nucleotides match TRBD2. The source is a woman aged 18-29 years in good health. Sample: naive CD4+ T cells from blood. The CDR3 DNA sequence: TGTGCCAGCAGGAGGACGGGAGGCCCCTACGAGCAGTACTTC. Residues: CASRRTGGPYEQYF.